This TCR beta chain appears in the sequencing data of a study of T cell responses to AZD1222 COVID-19 vaccine. Clones were read by immunoSEQ multiplex PCR, and TCRdb kept only the in-frame ones, dropping some. The repertoire includes some 110,000 clones, 88% of them detected once, and 4.4% sits in the top ten. The CDR3 length is 15 residues. Deletions cut 4 bases from V and 0 bases from J, with 13 bases between. The germline CDR1 and CDR2 sequences are SGHAT and FQNNGV. The input for sequencing was peripheral blood, taken on day 0 of AZD1222 vaccination. The chain joins TRBV11-2 to TRBJ2-7; maybe TRBD2 (5 bases). The clonotype was recovered from an adult in good health. This CDR3 reads CASSSWTGSSYEQYF. In nucleotides, the CDR3 is TGTGCCAGCAGCTCCTGGACGGGGAGCTCCTACGAGCAGTACTTC.